This T cell receptor beta chain stems from a study of long-term antiretroviral therapy in people with HIV. V dropped 6 bases and J dropped 5 bases, with 16 bases sitting between them. This CDR3 contains 14 residues. Per germline, CDR1 LNHDA and CDR2 SQIVND (reference sequence). The run of the v3.0 immunoSEQ assay was at survey level. This table comes from immunoSEQ multiplex PCR, and its TCRdb copy is limited to in-frame clones, with some not included. The sample lists 20,000 to 25,000 clones, 85% to 90% seen once, with about 3.7% in the top ten. About this clone: Its specificity is unknown.

Overall study findings and caveats: ART adherence, viral resistance and therapy changes were not recorded.

The sequencing used unsorted PBMCs, collected 2.3 years after starting antiretroviral therapy. This TCR came from a man between 60 and 70 years old with HIV. The V call is TRBV19, the J call TRBJ2-5, with D unclear. The CDR3 DNA reads TGTGCCAGTAGCCAGGTTGGCGTTGGGGAGACCCAGTACTTC. Protein: CASSQVGVGETQYF.